This is a list of T cell receptor beta chains from one sample in a study of early T cells in non-severe SARS-CoV-2 infection. TCRdb re-derived calls from the 5' RACE reads in MiXCR, one entry per CDR3 protein. Found here are tens of thousands of distinct CDR3 sequences, under 4.5% of them singletons; the top ten hold roughly 3%. The sequencing input was whole blood. These TCRs come from an adult who was a healthcare worker with PCR-confirmed SARS-CoV-2 infection or an uninfected control (not recorded which). Both conserved end residues are part of each CDR3. The D gene is left open where the match is weak. The size field is filled for only some rows; it gives once, few, many or a size class.

14	many	TRBV9	TRBJ2-3	TRBD2	TGTGCCAGCATGGCGGGGGGCTCCACAGATACGCAGTATTTT	CASMAGGSTDTQYF
15	many	TRBV11-2	TRBJ2-7	NA	TGTGCCAGCAGCCCCTCGGTTGGAAGCTCCTACGAGCAGTACTTC	CASSPSVGSSYEQYF
15	many	TRBV11-2	TRBJ2-1	TRBD2	TGTGCCAGCAGCTTGCTAGCGGGAGGTTTCAATGAGCAGTTCTTC	CASSLLAGGFNEQFF
15	NA	TRBV3-1	TRBJ2-1	TRBD2	TGTGCCAGCAGCGTCCGGGCTAGCGGGGGGAATGAGCAGTTCTTC	CASSVRASGGNEQFF
16	few	TRBV5-6	TRBJ2-2	TRBD2	TGTGCCAGCAGCCCCGAAGCGGGAGGGAACACCGGGGAGCTGTTTTTT	CASSPEAGGNTGELFF
14	NA	TRBV12-3/TRBV12-4	TRBJ1-2	NA	TGTGCCAGCAACCTGGGGCCGGGGCACTATGGCTACACCTTC	CASNLGPGHYGYTF
14	many	TRBV18	TRBJ2-4	TRBD1	TGTGCCAGCTCACGGGACAGGTTAAAAAACATTCAGTACTTC	CASSRDRLKNIQYF
14	few	TRBV7-3	TRBJ2-7	NA	TGTGCCAGCAGCTTAGGGGGTTACAGCTACGAGCAGTACTTC	CASSLGGYSYEQYF
13	many	TRBV10-3	TRBJ2-1	NA	TGTGCCATCAGTGAACAACGTCACAATGAGCAGTTCTTC	CAISEQRHNEQFF
15	many	TRBV6-2/TRBV6-3	TRBJ2-3	NA	TGTGCCAGCAGTTACTCGGAGGCTAGCACAGATACGCAGTATTTT	CASSYSEASTDTQYF
14	many	TRBV7-3	TRBJ2-2	NA	TGTGCCAGCAGCTCCGGACAGCACACCGGGGAGCTGTTTTTT	CASSSGQHTGELFF
15	many	TRBV6-5	TRBJ2-5	TRBD1	TGTGCCAGCATGCCTCATTCGACAGGGAAAGAGACCCAGTACTTC	CASMPHSTGKETQYF
13	many	TRBV6-1	TRBJ2-7	NA	TGTGCCAGCAGTGACAGGCAGGGGTCCGAGCAGTACTTC	CASSDRQGSEQYF
13	few	TRBV10-3	TRBJ1-1	NA	TGTGCCATCAGTCGGGAGATGGACACTGAAGCTTTCTTT	CAISREMDTEAFF
18	many	TRBV4-1	TRBJ2-7	NA	TGCGCCAGCAGCCAAGTTAGTACCCTAAGGACGCCGGGCGACGAGCAGTACTTC	CASSQVSTLRTPGDEQYF
14	many	TRBV19	TRBJ2-3	NA	TGTGCCAGTATCGGACTGGATGCCACAGATACGCAGTATTTT	CASIGLDATDTQYF
15	few	TRBV12-3/TRBV12-4	TRBJ1-1	NA	TGTGCCAGCAGTGGGCAGGCGCGAATGAACACTGAAGCTTTCTTT	CASSGQARMNTEAFF
16	many	TRBV5-1	TRBJ2-2	NA	TGCGCCAGCATCGAAACGACAGGTCGAAACACCGGGGAGCTGTTTTTT	CASIETTGRNTGELFF
13	many	TRBV7-6	TRBJ2-2	NA	TGTGCCAGCGAGGGGAGGCTGGCCGGGGAGCTGTTTTTT	CASEGRLAGELFF
12	few	TRBV5-5	TRBJ2-7	NA	TGTGCCAGCAGCTTCGGTGACTACGAGCAGTACTTC	CASSFGDYEQYF
16	NA	TRBV29-1	TRBJ2-1	TRBD1	TGCAGCGTTGAAGATTTTGGGACAGGCCAATACAATGAGCAGTTCTTC	CSVEDFGTGQYNEQFF
11	many	TRBV29-1	TRBJ2-1	NA	TGCAGCGCTCGTGGAGTCGGTGAGCAGTTCTTC	CSARGVGEQFF
11	many	TRBV25-1	TRBJ1-1	NA	TGTGCCAGCAGTTACGGGTTGGAAGCTTTCTTT	CASSYGLEAFF
14	few	TRBV29-1	TRBJ2-1	TRBD1	TGCAGCGTCGCGAAGGGGACAGGGGTCAATGAGCAGTTCTTC	CSVAKGTGVNEQFF
15	many	TRBV7-9	TRBJ1-2	NA	TGTGCCAGCAGCTCGGCCCTTTTGGTCGACTATGGCTACACCTTC	CASSSALLVDYGYTF
16	NA	TRBV5-6	TRBJ2-1	TRBD2	TGTGCCAGCAGCTCGTCCCGGACTAGCGGGATCTATGAGCAGTTCTTC	CASSSSRTSGIYEQFF
16	many	TRBV7-9	TRBJ1-3	NA	TGTGCCAGCAGCCCGCGAGGGGACATAATTGGAAACACCATATATTTT	CASSPRGDIIGNTIYF
16	many	TRBV7-9	TRBJ2-3	NA	TGTGCCAGCAGCATCGGGACGGGCCCGGGCACAGATACGCAGTATTTT	CASSIGTGPGTDTQYF
12	few	TRBV12-3/TRBV12-4	TRBJ2-3	NA	TGTGCCAGTAGTTTCCACACAGATACGCAGTATTTT	CASSFHTDTQYF
14	many	TRBV6-4	TRBJ2-3	TRBD2	TGTGCCAGCAGTGAGCGGGGGGGCACAGATACGCAGTATTTT	CASSERGGTDTQYF
16	many	TRBV5-1	TRBJ2-5	TRBD2	TGCGCCAGCAGCCGAGGAGCTAGCGGTACCCAAGAGACCCAGTACTTC	CASSRGASGTQETQYF
13	many	TRBV7-6	TRBJ1-5	NA	TGTGCCAGCAGTCTTGACCTGAGGGGAACCCAGCATTTT	CASSLDLRGTQHF
14	few	TRBV30	TRBJ2-7	TRBD1	TGTGCCTGCACAACGGACAGGGGACACGGCGAGCAGTACTTC	CACTTDRGHGEQYF
14	NA	TRBV7-9	TRBJ1-1	NA	TGTGCCAGCAGTTTCGTTCGGTCGGACACTGAAGCTTTCTTT	CASSFVRSDTEAFF
15	NA	TRBV27	TRBJ2-5	TRBD1	TGTGCCAGCAGTTCAACGGGACAGGGGAAGGAGACCCAGTACTTC	CASSSTGQGKETQYF
13	many	TRBV20-1	TRBJ2-7	NA	TGCAGTGCTACTTTGAGGGACCCCTACGAGCAGTACTTC	CSATLRDPYEQYF
14	NA	TRBV7-8	TRBJ2-2	TRBD1	TGTGCCAGCAGCGCGAATACAGGGGCCGGGGAGCTGTTTTTT	CASSANTGAGELFF
13	many	TRBV29-1	TRBJ2-7	NA	TGCAGCGCACGCAGGGGCGCAGGGTACGAGCAGTACTTC	CSARRGAGYEQYF
16	many	TRBV5-4	TRBJ2-7	TRBD2	TGTGCCAGCAGCTTCCAAAGACTAGCGGGAGCAAACGAGCAGTACTTC	CASSFQRLAGANEQYF
16	many	TRBV7-8	TRBJ2-7	NA	TGTGCCAGCAGCTTAGTCCCTCAGATTAGCTCCTACGAGCAGTACTTC	CASSLVPQISSYEQYF
13	many	TRBV12-3/TRBV12-4	TRBJ2-7	TRBD1	TGTGCCAGCAGACAAGACAGGGGGTACGAGCAGTACTTC	CASRQDRGYEQYF